The rows below give T cell receptor beta chains drawn from one sample of a study of identical twins. TCRdb passed the 5' RACE reads through MiXCR, listing each CDR3 protein once. The sample carries about 470,000 distinct CDR3 sequences, approximately 24% recorded once. These data were also reused for a study on T cells expressing NK-cell markers.

Source material: CD4+ T cells sorted from blood. These receptors all come from a woman younger than 35 in good health. CDR3s include the opening cysteine and the closing phenylalanine or tryptophan. D genes are given only for firm matches. Some rows have no size entry. The others give once, few or many, or a class for an expanded clone.

abundance: -; j_gene: TRBJ2-7; v_gene: TRBV10-3; d_gene: -; CDR3nt: TGTGCCATCAGTGACTACAGTACCTACGAGCAGTACTTC; CDR3aa: CAISDYSTYEQYF
abundance: few; j_gene: TRBJ2-5; v_gene: TRBV30; d_gene: TRBD2; CDR3nt: TGTGCCTGGGCTAGCGGGATTGGGGAGACCCAGTACTTC; CDR3aa: CAWASGIGETQYF
abundance: few; j_gene: TRBJ2-7; v_gene: TRBV10-3; d_gene: -; CDR3nt: TGTGCCATCAGTGAGTCCGGACACCAGCAGTACTTC; CDR3aa: CAISESGHQQYF
abundance: few; j_gene: TRBJ1-1; v_gene: TRBV12-3/TRBV12-4; d_gene: TRBD1; CDR3nt: TGTGCCAGCAGCCCAGACAGGGCTGAAGCTTTCTTT; CDR3aa: CASSPDRAEAFF
abundance: -; j_gene: TRBJ2-7; v_gene: TRBV14; d_gene: TRBD2; CDR3nt: TGTGCCAGCAGCTGGGGCCGAGCGGGAGATGGCTACGAGCAGTACTTC; CDR3aa: CASSWGRAGDGYEQYF
abundance: -; j_gene: TRBJ1-5; v_gene: TRBV29-1; d_gene: TRBD1; CDR3nt: TGCAGCGTCGCGGAGGGGACAGGGGATCAGCCCCAGCATTTT; CDR3aa: CSVAEGTGDQPQHF
abundance: -; j_gene: TRBJ2-5; v_gene: TRBV4-2; d_gene: TRBD1; CDR3nt: TGTGCCAGCAGCCAAGGGGGACAGGGGAAGGGGGAGACCCAGTACTTC; CDR3aa: CASSQGGQGKGETQYF
abundance: few; j_gene: TRBJ2-7; v_gene: TRBV9; d_gene: -; CDR3nt: TGTGCCAGCAGCACCCGACCACAGGGCTACGAGCAGTACTTC; CDR3aa: CASSTRPQGYEQYF
abundance: -; j_gene: TRBJ2-7; v_gene: TRBV7-9; d_gene: -; CDR3nt: TGTGCCAGCAGCGAAGGGAAGAGCTCCTACGAGCAGTACTTC; CDR3aa: CASSEGKSSYEQYF
abundance: many; j_gene: TRBJ2-1; v_gene: TRBV12-3/TRBV12-4; d_gene: -; CDR3nt: TGTGCCAGCAGGCGAGACAATGAGCAGTTCTTC; CDR3aa: CASRRDNEQFF
abundance: -; j_gene: TRBJ1-1; v_gene: TRBV11-3; d_gene: -; CDR3nt: TGTGCCAGCAGGGCCCTGGGAGGTGGAACTGAAGCTTTCTTT; CDR3aa: CASRALGGGTEAFF
abundance: few; j_gene: TRBJ1-2; v_gene: TRBV5-1; d_gene: -; CDR3nt: TGCGCCAGCAGCTTGGAGACAGCTGGCTATGGCTACACCTTC; CDR3aa: CASSLETAGYGYTF
abundance: -; j_gene: TRBJ2-1; v_gene: TRBV4-3; d_gene: -; CDR3nt: TGCGCCAGCAGCCAAGCGTCCATTGGGGGGAGCTCCTACAATGAGCAGTTCTTC; CDR3aa: CASSQASIGGSSYNEQFF
abundance: few; j_gene: TRBJ2-3; v_gene: TRBV20-1; d_gene: TRBD1; CDR3nt: TGCAGTGCTCACCATAGACAGGGAAAGGATACGCAGTATTTT; CDR3aa: CSAHHRQGKDTQYF
abundance: few; j_gene: TRBJ1-1; v_gene: TRBV5-4; d_gene: -; CDR3nt: TGTGCCAGCAGCTTGGTTTTGGAAAACACTGAAGCTTTCTTT; CDR3aa: CASSLVLENTEAFF
abundance: -; j_gene: TRBJ2-1; v_gene: TRBV15; d_gene: TRBD2; CDR3nt: TGTGCCACCAGCAGAGGGGACGGGAGGCGCGGTAATGAGCAGTTCTTC; CDR3aa: CATSRGDGRRGNEQFF
abundance: few; j_gene: TRBJ2-4; v_gene: TRBV12-3/TRBV12-4; d_gene: -; CDR3nt: TGTGCCAGCAAGGTCTCGACAAACATTCAGTACTTC; CDR3aa: CASKVSTNIQYF
abundance: once; j_gene: TRBJ2-5; v_gene: TRBV7-2; d_gene: -; CDR3nt: TGTGCCAGCAAGATTGGTGCTTGGGAGACCCAGTACTTC; CDR3aa: CASKIGAWETQYF
abundance: -; j_gene: TRBJ2-7; v_gene: TRBV5-1; d_gene: -; CDR3nt: TGCGCCAGCAGCTCAGAGCAGACAGTATTCGGGTCCTACGAGCAGTACTTC; CDR3aa: CASSSEQTVFGSYEQYF
abundance: -; j_gene: TRBJ2-1; v_gene: TRBV6-1; d_gene: TRBD2; CDR3nt: TGTGCCAGCAGTCCGCCGGGACTAGCGGGAGGCGAGCAGTTCTTC; CDR3aa: CASSPPGLAGGEQFF